The present TCR beta chain was sequenced within a study of siplizumab effects on memory and regulatory T cells. Study conclusions and caveats: The diversity of naive T cells seemed greater than that of memory cells, and their alloresponse contribution seemed major. Siplizumab significantly decreased alloreactive sequences from unstimulated CD4+ memory cells.

Trimming cost V 5 bases and J 2 bases, with 20 bases left between them. Looked up from germline, CDR1 is SEHNR and CDR2 is FQNEAQ (reference sequence). The CDR3 consists of 17 residues. Note on this clone: Its antigen remains unidentified.

TCRdb's table, derived via immunoSEQ multiplex PCR, lists solely in-frame clones and lacks some. The sample has more than 70,000 clones, approximately 95% seen once; the top ten hold less than 20%. The chain has TRBV7-9 and TRBJ2-3; TRBD2 is a possible D gene (5 bases). This sequence was found in a human donor in good health. The sample comprised CD8+ T cells sorted from blood. CDR3 nucleotides: TGTGCCAGCAGCCCGGAGTTCGGCGGACTTGACACAGATACGCAGTATTTT. Its protein is CASSPEFGGLDTDTQYF. The full variable domain, its missing parts supplied by reference TRBV7-9 and TRBJ2-3, is DTGVSQNPRHKITKRGQNVTFRCDPISEHNRLYWYRQTLGQGPEFLTYFQNEAQLEKSRLLSDRFSAERPKGSFSTLEIQRTEQGDSAMYLCASSPEFGGLDTDTQYFGPGTRLTVL.